The rows below give T cell receptor beta chains drawn from one sample of a study of T-cell memory formation after mild COVID-19. TCRdb processed the 5' RACE reads anew with MiXCR; each CDR3 protein has one entry. The sample has tens of thousands of distinct CDR3 sequences; roughly 16% are singletons. The sequenced sample was PBMCs or a T cell subset sorted from them (not recorded which). Source of these receptors: a man between 18 and 29 years old who had mild COVID-19 (a few samples of this study predate the infection). Cell type and time point are not known. Both conserved end residues are trimmed from each CDR3. A clone size is listed for some rows: how often the clone was seen (once, few, many), or a class if it is expanded.

clone_size | j_call | v_call | cdr3_aa
few | TRBJ1-2 | TRBV6-2/TRBV6-3 | ASSYLPSESYGYT
- | TRBJ2-5 | TRBV7-8 | ASSPWTETQETQY
- | TRBJ2-2 | TRBV12-3/TRBV12-4 | ASLEGAGELF
- | TRBJ2-5 | TRBV11-1 | ASSLGRTGLQETQY
few | TRBJ2-3 | TRBV5-5 | ASSSSTGTGLVSNTDTQY
few | TRBJ1-6 | TRBV12-3/TRBV12-4 | ASTPTGRLSPLH
few | TRBJ2-2 | TRBV11-2 | ASSSWDSTTGELF
- | TRBJ1-2 | TRBV4-3 | ASSQVGERSYGYT
few | TRBJ1-6 | TRBV9 | ASSVDRGLRSPLH
many | TRBJ2-1 | TRBV7-2 | ASSLDTNSYNEQF
few | TRBJ1-1 | TRBV6-6 | ASSPGPVTEAF
- | TRBJ2-3 | TRBV13 | ASSQTSGASTDTQY
many | TRBJ2-4 | TRBV11-2 | ASSRQGAKNIQY
few | TRBJ1-2 | TRBV27 | ASSFGPYYGYT
- | TRBJ1-1 | TRBV27 | ASSPGLWNTEAF
many | TRBJ1-2 | TRBV4-1 | ASSQDLTALGYT
- | TRBJ2-1 | TRBV6-5 | ASSYAWTGTNEQF
- | TRBJ1-1 | TRBV9 | ASSPPAGASTEAF
- | TRBJ2-7 | TRBV7-9 | ASSFGHLAYEQY
- | TRBJ2-1 | TRBV7-9 | ASSLWSGYNEQF
- | TRBJ2-1 | TRBV29-1 | SVEVVAGGNEQF
few | TRBJ2-1 | TRBV6-6 | ASKRAGIYNEQF
- | TRBJ2-3 | TRBV12-5 | ASGPTRGQLSTDTQY
few | TRBJ2-5 | TRBV7-9 | ASSLRQGGQETQY
- | TRBJ1-4 | TRBV7-9 | ASSPIDPTGGSEKLF
few | TRBJ2-1 | TRBV29-1 | SAQGQGRYNEQF
- | TRBJ2-2 | TRBV19 | ASTWGGTGELF
many | TRBJ2-7 | TRBV12-3/TRBV12-4 | ASSLGGAEQY
few | TRBJ2-4 | TRBV7-9 | ASSLGIGAKNIQY
few | TRBJ2-1 | TRBV20-1 | SASAGGGNEQF
few | TRBJ2-5 | TRBV6-4 | ASSEDRDETQY
few | TRBJ2-7 | TRBV7-3 | ASSPWEGYEQY
- | TRBJ2-7 | TRBV9 | ASSVGTQAYEQY
medium-sized | TRBJ2-5 | TRBV4-3 | ASSQDVGLQETQY
once | TRBJ2-7 | TRBV18 | ASSPGGSGGPIPSYEQY
many | TRBJ2-1 | TRBV5-1 | ASSLPTSGDNEQF
- | TRBJ1-2 | TRBV29-1 | SVAGNYGYT
few | TRBJ2-7 | TRBV29-1 | SVARDSSYEQY
few | TRBJ2-5 | TRBV9 | ASSEGGFTETQY
- | TRBJ2-7 | TRBV7-2 | ASTMGIDEQY
few | TRBJ2-3 | TRBV4-1 | ASSQTAVREGTDTQY
many | TRBJ2-3 | TRBV7-6 | ASSLLGGDTSTDTQY
few | TRBJ2-3 | TRBV7-9 | ASSPREDASTDTQY
- | TRBJ2-1 | TRBV7-9 | AIMHGPNSYNEQF
- | TRBJ1-2 | TRBV4-1 | ASTQGQAGYGYT
- | TRBJ2-7 | TRBV19 | ASSVTFRDRGRGTYEQY
- | TRBJ1-2 | TRBV4-1 | ASSLPGLLPRV
few | TRBJ2-1 | TRBV5-6 | ASSLAIGGPYNEQF